Reported below is one T cell receptor beta chain. The data originate from a study of preoperative IRX-2 immunotherapy in early breast cancer. The table came from immunoSEQ multiplex PCR; TCRdb's copy has only in-frame clones and leaves some out. The sample lists about 98,000 clones; more than 80% were seen once. Described treatment: preoperative locoregional IRX-2 cytokine immunotherapy. Samples came from a phase Ib trial of preoperative locoregional IRX-2 cytokine immunotherapy. Germline assignment: CDR1 SNHLY and CDR2 FYNNEI. The CDR3 is 13 residues long. V shed 5 bases and J 5 bases; nucleotides not matched to a gene: 5.

The sample in question was tumor tissue, obtained after IRX-2 immunotherapy. The clonotype was recovered from a human donor with breast cancer. The chain links TRBV2 to TRBJ2-7; 8 bases match TRBD1. CDR3 DNA sequence: TGTGCCAGCAGTCCGAACAGGGGGAACGAGCAGTACTTC. It yields the protein CASSPNRGNEQYF.